Listed here are 18 T cell receptor beta chains from one sample, sequenced in a study of vaccination and CD4 T cells after COVID-19 (dated by TCRdb to the early 2020s). Their antigen targets remain unknown. The treatment or condition label for this specimen denotes: approximately 9-day PBMC culture with coronavirus spike peptide pools or control peptides (ViraFEST assay). The library was built by means of PCR. The listed sequencing device is Illumina iSeq 100. TCR sequencing of DNA from cultured CD4+ T cells used the Oncomine TCR Beta short-read assay at the Johns Hopkins FTIC core. TCRdb reran the public reads through fastp at Q25 and MiXCR, keeping productive beta chains. Rows with a matching CDR3 protein are joined into one entry that keeps the most common DNA and genes. The sample records around 20,000 distinct CDR3 sequences, roughly 40% of which are singletons. The top ten constitute about 10% of the sample.

Sequencing was performed on CD4+ T cells from blood, cultured in vitro, taken after SARS-CoV-2 vaccination. Every receptor here comes from a human donor who had recovered from COVID-19.

The gene calls are TRBV6-1 and TRBJ2-7; no definite D call. The CDR3 covers 11 residues. In germline, CDR1 is MNHNS, CDR2 SASEGT. Trimming pared 6 bases from V and 4 bases from J, leaving 7 bases between. The CDR3 is CASRGPYEQYF. The CDR3 DNA sequence: TGTGCCAGCAGGGGCCCTTACGAGCAGTACTTC.

The gene calls are TRBV7-2 and TRBJ1-1; tentatively, D is TRBD1 (5 bases). Germline CDR1 SGHTA, CDR2 FQGNSA. The CDR3 covers 13 residues. Trimming removed 6 bases from V and 1 base from J, with 9 bases in between. The chain's CDR3 is CASSFQGNTEAFF. The CDR3 DNA reads TGTGCCAGCAGTTTCCAGGGGAACACTGAAGCTTTCTTT. The variable domain in full, completed from reference TRBV7-2 and TRBJ1-1, reads GAGVSQSPSNKVTEKGKDVELRCDPISGHTALYWYRQSLGQGLEFLIYFQGNSAPDKSGLPSDRFSAERTGGSVSTLTIQRTQQEDSAVYLCASSFQGNTEAFFGQGTRLTVV.

The sample holds a few counts of this clonotype. The genes are TRBV7-9 and TRBJ2-5; no definite D call. The CDR3 sequence is 14 residues long. The germline V and J ends were trimmed by 0 bases and 6 bases, with 11 bases remaining between them. CDR1 and CDR2 (germline): SEHNR, FQNEAQ (reference sequence). CDR3 bases: TGTGCCAGCAGCTTAGCCGAGTATCAACAGACCCAGTACTTC. Its protein is CASSLAEYQQTQYF.

The rearrangement joins TRBV5-6 to TRBJ1-5; D possibly corresponds to TRBD1 (5 bases). The germline V gene has CDR1 SGHDT and CDR2 YYEEEE. The V gene lost 4 bases and the J gene lost 2 bases, with 19 bases spanning the gap. The CDR3 has 17 amino acids. The CDR3 loop reads CASSRAGSGSGNQPQHF. DNA of the CDR3: TGTGCCAGCAGCCGAGCAGGGTCGGGGTCTGGCAATCAGCCCCAGCATTTT.

This rearrangement joins TRBV20-1 to TRBJ2-7, with TRBD1 matching over 7 bases. The germline V gene encodes CDR1 DFQATT and CDR2 SNEGSKA (reference sequence). V shed 4 bases, J shed 2 bases, and the junction held 2 bases outside the gene matches. The CDR3 runs 12 residues. CDR3 residues: CSAKGQPYEQYF. In DNA, the CDR3 is TGCAGTGCTAAGGGACAGCCCTACGAGCAGTACTTC.

The chain couples TRBV29-1 to TRBJ1-1; D remains ambiguous. The V end lost 7 bases, the J end lost 2 bases, and 14 bases lay between the germline ends. This CDR3 is 13 amino acids long. CDR1 SQVTM and CDR2 ANQGSEA come from the germline V gene. CDR3 sequence reads: CSAGLNGNTEAFF. DNA for the CDR3: TGCAGCGCCGGACTAAATGGAAACACTGAAGCTTTCTTT.

This CDR3 is CASSPNTGKFDYEQYF. Written as DNA, the CDR3 is TGTGCCAGCAGCCCGAATACGGGGAAATTTGACTACGAGCAGTACTTC. The J gene is TRBJ2-7, the V gene TRBV7-2, with D perhaps TRBD2 (5 bases). CDR1 and CDR2 from the germline V gene are SGHTA and FQGNSA. The V gene lost 5 bases and the J gene lost 3 bases, with 20 bases spanning the gap. The CDR3 runs 16 residues. Based on the CDR3 plus reference TRBV7-2 and TRBJ2-7, the full variable domain is GAGVSQSPSNKVTEKGKDVELRCDPISGHTALYWYRQSLGQGLEFLIYFQGNSAPDKSGLPSDRFSAERTGGSVSTLTIQRTQQEDSAVYLCASSPNTGKFDYEQYFGPGTRLTVT.

The chain joins TRBV20-1 to TRBJ2-7; D call uncertain. The V end was cut by 3 bases, the J end by 6 bases, with 18 bases between. Germline assignment: CDR1 DFQATT and CDR2 SNEGSKA (reference sequence). The CDR3 has 14 amino acids. The CDR3 DNA sequence: TGCAGTGCTAGGAGCTCGCGGTCCTACTTCGAGCAGTACTTC. Protein sequence: CSARSSRSYFEQYF.

This chain uses TRBV6-1 with TRBJ1-6; D is uncertain. Per the germline V gene, CDR1 is MNHNS and CDR2 is SASEGT. The ends were cut back, 1 base at V and 8 bases at J, with 6 bases in the middle. CDR3 size: 13 residues. CDR3: CASSEGRDSPLHF. The CDR3 DNA sequence: TGTGCCAGCAGTGAAGGGAGGGATTCACCCCTCCACTTT.

This clonotype appeared a few times. The rearrangement links TRBV5-4 to TRBJ1-1; weak D call: TRBD1 (5 bases). Per the germline V gene, CDR1 is SGHNT and CDR2 is YYREEE (reference sequence). Trimming took 3 bases from V and 1 from J, leaving 10 bases between them. The CDR3 spans 14 residues. The CDR3 coding sequence is TGTGCCAGCAGCTCCAAAGACAGGAACACTGAAGCTTTCTTT. Its protein product is CASSSKDRNTEAFF.

V usage is TRBV6-1 and J usage is TRBJ2-6, with D uncertain. The germline CDR1 and CDR2 sequences are MNHNS and SASEGT. V lost 5 bases and J 6 bases, leaving 8 bases between the germline ends. The CDR3 covers 13 residues. The CDR3 loop reads CASSRPEANVLTF. CDR3 DNA sequence: TGTGCCAGCAGTCGGCCCGAGGCCAACGTCCTGACTTTC.

The rearrangement links TRBV19 to TRBJ1-5; D gene uncertain. The CDR3 is made up of 14 amino acids. Germline CDR1 and CDR2: LNHDA and SQIVND (reference sequence). V was trimmed by 6 bases and J by 4 bases, leaving 13 bases between them. The CDR3 DNA reads TGTGCCAGTAGGGGCACGGGTTCTAATCAGCCCCAGCATTTT. Its translation is CASRGTGSNQPQHF.

In this sample, this clonotype turned up once. V is TRBV20-1 and J is TRBJ1-4, with 8 bases that match TRBD1. Germline V gives CDR1 DFQATT, CDR2 SNEGSKA (reference sequence). The CDR3 runs to 16 residues. The J segment lost 2 bases and the V segment lost 0 bases, leaving 5 bases of the junction unmatched. The CDR3 DNA reads as TGCAGTGCTAGAGATCCAGGGGGCTTTACTAATGAAAAACTGTTTTTT. It yields the protein CSARDPGGFTNEKLFF.

The V gene is TRBV11-3, the J gene TRBJ1-6; D gene unclear. This CDR3 has 12 amino acids. The V end lost 4 bases, the J end lost 10 bases, and 8 bases lay between the germline ends. Germline values: CDR1 SGHNT, CDR2 YENEEA. CDR3 region: CASSYLRSPLHF. Written as DNA, the CDR3 is TGTGCCAGCAGCTACCTTCGCTCACCCCTCCACTTT.

This clonotype is labeled as medium-sized (0.01 to 0.1%). The CDR3, as DNA: TGCAGTGCTAAGGGGGGACATAGCAATCAGCCCCAGCATTTT. Translation gives CSAKGGHSNQPQHF. J is TRBJ1-5 and V is TRBV20-1; D is perhaps TRBD1 (6 bases). The CDR3 has 14 amino acids. The V end was cut by 4 bases, the J end by 0 bases, with 10 bases between. Germline V gives CDR1 DFQATT, CDR2 SNEGSKA (reference sequence).

The chain links TRBV7-9 to TRBJ2-6, with unresolved D. Trimming cost V 5 bases and J 3 bases, with 11 bases left between them. CDR3 length: 15 residues. The germline gives CDR1 SEHNR, CDR2 FQNEAQ (reference sequence). The CDR3 protein is CASSQVGSGANVLTF. CDR3 in DNA: TGTGCCAGCAGCCAAGTGGGTAGTGGGGCCAACGTCCTGACTTTC. The full variable domain, in which reference TRBV7-9 and TRBJ2-6 provide the parts outside the CDR3, is DTGVSQNPRHKITKRGQNVTFRCDPISEHNRLYWYRQTLGQGPEFLTYFQNEAQLEKSRLLSDRFSAERPKGSFSTLEIQRTEQGDSAMYLCASSQVGSGANVLTFGAGSRLTVL.

By share of the sample, this clonotype is medium-sized. This chain connects TRBV7-8 to TRBJ1-2, with D tentatively TRBD1 (6 bases). The CDR3 consists of 16 residues. CDR1 and CDR2 (germline): SGHVS, FQNEAQ. V shed 0 bases and J shed 4 bases, with 15 bases lying between them. This CDR3 is CASSLAGAGASYGYTF. For the CDR3, the DNA is TGTGCCAGCAGCTTAGCGGGGGCGGGGGCTAGCTATGGCTACACCTTC.

The genes are TRBV9 and TRBJ2-7, with 10 bases that match TRBD2. Germline lookup yields CDR1 SGDLS and CDR2 YYNGEE. The CDR3 spans 19 residues. Losses at the gene ends were 4 bases for V and 0 bases for J; bases not matched to a gene: 16. The CDR3 loop is CASSPRASGGAIISYEQYF. The CDR3 DNA sequence: TGTGCCAGCAGCCCAAGAGCGAGCGGGGGGGCCATTATCTCCTACGAGCAGTACTTC.